This passage covers 31 T cell receptor beta chains from one sample sequenced in a study of identical twins. In TCRdb, the 5' RACE reads were re-called with MiXCR into one record per CDR3 protein. The sample yields 500,000 or so distinct CDR3 sequences, 20% to 25% seen once. This sample also belongs to another study, concerning T cells expressing NK-cell markers.

Sequencing was carried out using CD4+ T cells sorted from blood. Source of these receptors: a woman aged 18 to 35 in good health.

As concerns this clonotype: It may be a read error: a sequence one base away is much more abundant. This chain uses TRBV20-1 with TRBJ1-1; no reliable D call. This CDR3 has 12 amino acids. Germline values: CDR1 DFQATT, CDR2 SNEGSKA (reference sequence). V lost 5 bases and J 4 bases, leaving 11 bases between the germline ends. CDR3 DNA: TGCAGTGCTCCCCGGGAGAGCACTGAAGCTTTCTTT. Amino acid sequence: CSAPRESTEAFF.

In this sample, this clonotype turned up a few times. This sequence joins TRBV24-1 and TRBJ2-2, with 7 bases fitting TRBD1. J lost 4 bases, V lost 3 bases, and 7 bases had no gene match. Germline assignment: CDR1 KGHDR and CDR2 SFDVKD. The CDR3 totals 16 residues. The CDR3 DNA reads as TGTGCCACCAGTGATCCCGACAGGGTTAGCACCGGGGAGCTGTTTTTT. This gives the protein CATSDPDRVSTGELFF.

This clonotype was picked up a small number of times. The gene calls are TRBV5-1 and TRBJ1-6; unclear D gene. Between the trimmed V and J ends, which lost 0 bases and 5 bases, there was a span of 12 bases. The CDR3 is 16 amino acids. The germline gives CDR1 SGHRS, CDR2 YFSETQ. The CDR3 here is CASSLASVLDNSPLHF. In DNA form, the CDR3 reads TGCGCCAGCAGCTTGGCCTCCGTCCTAGATAATTCACCCCTCCACTTT.

The genes are TRBV12-3 or TRBV12-4 and TRBJ1-1; no firm D call. Trimming took off 2 bases at V and 6 bases at J, with 7 bases between the two ends. The length of the CDR3 is 12 residues. CDR3: CASSLIGSEAFF. The CDR3 region has the DNA TGTGCCAGCAGTTTAATTGGTTCTGAAGCTTTCTTT.

This clonotype was observed a few times. The gene calls are TRBV12-3 or TRBV12-4 and TRBJ2-2; D is undetermined. V was pared by 3 bases and J by 4 bases, with 12 bases between. The length of the CDR3 is 15 residues. The CDR3 nucleotides are TGTGCCAGCAGTTTTCTCTCAGACCTCACCGGGGAGCTGTTTTTT. Translation gives CASSFLSDLTGELFF.

The rearrangement joins TRBV20-1 to TRBJ2-7, with 7 bases that match TRBD1. V was clipped by 0 bases and J by 2 bases; unmatched bases: 7. This CDR3 comprises 15 residues. The germline CDR1 and CDR2 sequences are DFQATT and SNEGSKA (reference sequence). CDR3 amino acids: CSARDHIRGTYEQYF. DNA for the CDR3: TGCAGTGCTAGAGATCACATCAGGGGGACCTACGAGCAGTACTTC.

This clonotype has a handful of counts. The V and J genes are TRBV9 and TRBJ2-3, with TRBD2 matching 10 bases. Germline loops: CDR1 SGDLS, CDR2 YYNGEE. With V trimmed by 4 bases and J by 4 bases, 9 bases remained unmatched. The CDR3 length is 16 residues. The CDR3: CASSSRTSGLADTQYF. CDR3 DNA: TGTGCCAGCAGCTCACGGACTAGCGGCTTGGCAGATACGCAGTATTTT. Full variable domain (remainder filled in from reference TRBV9 and TRBJ2-3): DSGVTQTPKHLITATGQRVTLRCSPRSGDLSVYWYQQSLDQGLQFLIQYYNGEERAKGNILERFSAQQFPDLHSELNLSSLELGDSALYFCASSSRTSGLADTQYFGPGTRLTVL.

This clonotype has more than one count but fewer than ten. V and J are TRBV29-1 and TRBJ2-7, with TRBD1 as a possible D gene (6 bases). This CDR3 has 13 amino acids. CDR1 is SQVTM, CDR2 ANQGSEA, per germline. The V end was cut by 2 bases, the J end by 7 bases, with 15 bases between. Here the CDR3 DNA reads TGCAGCGTTGAACTTGGGACAACGAGAGAGCAGTACTTC. This gives the protein CSVELGTTREQYF.

This clonotype was found once. Since a much larger clone is just one base distant, this may be a read error. The rearrangement joins TRBV5-4 to TRBJ2-1, with 10 bases lining up with TRBD2. Germline V gene data show CDR1 as SGHNT and CDR2 as YYREEE (reference sequence). The length of the CDR3 is 16 residues. The CDR3 sequence: CASGLSAAGGGNEQFF. CDR3 DNA sequence: TGTGCCAGCGGCTTGAGTGCAGCGGGAGGGGGGAATGAGCAGTTCTTC.

The V gene is TRBV6-5, the J gene TRBJ2-5, with D perhaps TRBD1 (6 bases). Per the germline V gene, CDR1 is MNHEY and CDR2 is SVGAGI. The CDR3 sequence is 15 residues long. V was trimmed by 4 bases and J by 3 bases, leaving 15 bases between them. The CDR3 region is CASSFRGAPEETQYF. The CDR3 bases are TGTGCCAGCAGTTTCAGGGGAGCCCCGGAAGAGACCCAGTACTTC.

A few counts support this clonotype. J is TRBJ1-5 and V is TRBV6-2 or TRBV6-3; D call uncertain. This CDR3 contains 13 residues. Germline V gene data show CDR1 as MNHEY and CDR2 as SVGEGT. The V gene lost 5 bases and the J gene lost 7 bases, with 12 bases spanning the gap. In DNA form, the CDR3 reads TGTGCCAGCAGTGACCATCTGGGGCAGCCCCAGCATTTT. Translating gives CASSDHLGQPQHF.

The rearrangement joins TRBV20-1 to TRBJ2-1; D unclear. CDR3 length: 14 residues. V lost 6 bases and J 4 bases, leaving 16 bases between the germline ends. Germline V gene sequence: CDR1 DFQATT, CDR2 SNEGSKA (reference sequence). As DNA, the CDR3 is TGCAGTGCCACGTTCAGCGCTCAGTACAATGAGCAGTTCTTC. It encodes CSATFSAQYNEQFF.

The chain couples TRBV10-3 to TRBJ2-1, with TRBD1 matching over 10 bases. The CDR3 runs 14 residues. Germline CDR1 and CDR2: ENHRY and SYGVKD. Trimming at V came to 6 bases and at J to 9 bases, leaving 8 bases not matched to a gene. CDR3 coding DNA: TGTGCCATCAGCTGGACAGGGGGGGCAGGTGAGCAGTTCTTC. Translating it yields CAISWTGGAGEQFF.

This clonotype has just a few counts. V usage is TRBV12-3 or TRBV12-4 and J usage is TRBJ1-5, with a tentative D call TRBD1 (6 bases). Trimming cost V 11 bases and J 5 bases, with 13 bases left between them. This CDR3 has 12 residues. The CDR3 nucleotides are TGTGCCGTTGGGGGCATCTATCAGCCCCAGCATTTT. Translating it yields CAVGGIYQPQHF.

About this clonotype: Germline is not matched at one junction end, which may reflect a read error. The chain has TRBV6-5 and TRBJ2-5; D tentatively fits TRBD1 or TRBD2 (5 bases each). CDR1 MNHEY and CDR2 SVGAGI come from the germline V gene. CDR3 length equals 13 residues. Here the CDR3 DNA reads TGTGCCAGCAGCTATTCCAGCATGGGGGAGAGGCACTTC. Translating it yields CASSYSSMGERHF.

The V call is TRBV7-9, the J call TRBJ1-1; D may be TRBD1 (5 bases). Trimming took 7 bases from V and 7 from J, leaving 16 bases between them. The CDR3 covers 13 residues. Looked up from germline, CDR1 is SEHNR and CDR2 is FQNEAQ (reference sequence). The CDR3 sequence: CASTFTYDSEAFF. In DNA, the CDR3 is TGTGCCAGCACCTTTACCTATGACAGTGAAGCTTTCTTT.

The DNA of the CDR3 is TGTGCCAGGCTGCTCTGGACCATCTCCTACGAGCAGTACTTC. Its translation: CARLLWTISYEQYF. This sequence joins TRBV19 and TRBJ2-7; D is ambiguous. CDR1 and CDR2 (germline): LNHDA, SQIVND (reference sequence). V was cut by 9 bases and J by 0 bases, with 15 bases left in between. The CDR3 is made up of 14 amino acids.

The gene calls are TRBV2 and TRBJ1-2; no firm D call. Germline loops: CDR1 SNHLY, CDR2 FYNNEI. This CDR3 contains 11 residues. V lost 6 bases and J lost 2, with 4 bases in between. CDR3 in amino acids: CASRGNYGYTF. CDR3 nucleotides: TGTGCCAGCAGGGGGAACTATGGCTACACCTTC.

V usage is TRBV4-3 and J usage is TRBJ1-2, with D perhaps TRBD1 (5 bases). V lost 0 bases to trimming and J lost 8 bases, with 13 bases between them. The CDR3 covers 14 residues. Germline assignment: CDR1 LGHNA and CDR2 YSLEER. This chain's CDR3 is CASSQDHGGGGYTF. In DNA, the CDR3 is TGCGCCAGCAGCCAAGATCACGGCGGGGGAGGCTACACCTTC.

This clonotype was seen a handful of times. J is TRBJ1-4 and V is TRBV20-1; D may be TRBD1 (5 bases). Germline V lookup: CDR1 DFQATT, CDR2 SNEGSKA (reference sequence). CDR3 length: 11 amino acids. V was trimmed by 0 bases and J by 14 bases, leaving 10 bases between them. The CDR3 protein is CSARDKAGLFF. The CDR3 nucleotides are TGCAGTGCTAGAGACAAGGCAGGGCTGTTTTTT.

This chain uses TRBV6-1 with TRBJ2-7; 8 bases are shared with TRBD2. V lost 6 bases to trimming and J lost 3 bases; unmatched junction nucleotides: 10. This CDR3 region has 15 residues. Per germline, CDR1 MNHNS and CDR2 SASEGT. CDR3: CASRSNGGAHYEQYF. CDR3 nucleotides: TGTGCCAGCAGGTCAAACGGGGGGGCACACTACGAGCAGTACTTC.

This clonotype was seen more than once but under ten times. The chain uses TRBV7-6 and TRBJ1-5; no clear D gene. Germline values: CDR1 SGHVS, CDR2 FNYEAQ. CDR3 size: 13 residues. V was trimmed by 1 base and J by 6 bases, leaving 7 bases between them. This CDR3 reads CASSLVAGQPQHF. The CDR3, as DNA: TGTGCCAGCAGCTTAGTGGCGGGTCAGCCCCAGCATTTT.

This chain uses TRBV6-1 with TRBJ2-7; possible D gene TRBD2, 6 bases. CDR1 and CDR2 (germline): MNHNS, SASEGT. V was pared by 8 bases and J by 2 bases, with 19 bases between. The CDR3 consists of 15 residues. CDR3 residues: CASGGWGLEPYEQYF. The CDR3 DNA reads as TGTGCCAGCGGGGGGTGGGGGTTGGAACCCTACGAGCAGTACTTC.

This clonotype occurred many times. The rearrangement links TRBV6-1 to TRBJ1-1; 7 positions agree with TRBD1. The germline V gene encodes CDR1 MNHNS and CDR2 SASEGT. V was pared by 7 bases and J by 3 bases, with 11 bases of the junction left unmatched. The CDR3 is made up of 15 amino acids. CDR3 in DNA: TGTGCCAGCACAAGGGGGCGGCTACAGGACACTGAAGCTTTCTTT. The encoded protein is CASTRGRLQDTEAFF.

The rearrangement uses TRBV29-1 and TRBJ2-3; D gene unclear. The CDR3 spans 15 residues. CDR1 is SQVTM, CDR2 ANQGSEA, per germline. The germline V and J ends were trimmed by 0 bases and 1 base, with 11 bases remaining between them. The CDR3 sequence is CSVEEGRFRTDTQYF. In nucleotides, the CDR3 is TGCAGCGTTGAAGAAGGTCGGTTTCGCACAGATACGCAGTATTTT.

This clonotype was seen repeatedly, ten times or more. The genes are TRBV12-3 or TRBV12-4 and TRBJ2-7; 10 nucleotides agree with TRBD2. V lost 7 bases, J lost 4 bases, and 7 bases stayed unmatched. CDR3 length: 14 amino acids. CDR3 residues: CASKPPSGGYEQYF. CDR3 sequence (DNA): TGTGCCAGCAAACCACCTAGCGGGGGATACGAGCAGTACTTC.

This clonotype was detected a few times. This chain joins TRBV4-2 and TRBJ2-2, with a possible D match to TRBD2 (5 bases). Germline V CDR1 and CDR2: LGHNA, YNFKEQ. V shed 5 bases and J shed 7 bases, with 23 bases lying between them. This CDR3 region has 17 residues. CDR3 nucleotides: TGTGCCAGCAGCAAAGGGTCTACCGGGCCGAGCGGCGGGGAGCTGTTTTTT. This gives the protein CASSKGSTGPSGGELFF.

The chain couples TRBV6-8 to TRBJ2-7, with a weak D call TRBD2 (5 bases). Trimming pared 8 bases from V and 3 bases from J, leaving 17 bases between. Germline loops: CDR1 MNHGY, CDR2 SAAAGT. CDR3 length: 14 amino acids. The CDR3 here is CASPTIREFYEQYF. The CDR3 nucleotides read TGTGCCAGCCCCACCATCCGGGAATTCTACGAGCAGTACTTC.

This clonotype was found once. At one boundary the junction diverges from the germline segment, which might be a read error. This chain uses TRBV20-1 with TRBJ2-1; the match to TRBD1 covers 7 bases. This CDR3 has 12 residues. Germline lookup yields CDR1 DFQATT and CDR2 SNEGSKA (reference sequence). CDR3 DNA sequence: TGCAGTGCTAGGGGGGACAGTGGGGCCCGGGTCTTC. This gives the protein CSARGDSGARVF.

V and J are TRBV2 and TRBJ2-3; no definite D call. This CDR3 region has 13 residues. The germline V gene has CDR1 SNHLY and CDR2 FYNNEI. The V end lost 4 bases, the J end lost 2 bases, and 7 bases lay between the germline ends. The CDR3 DNA is TGTGCCAGCAGTGTAACCCTCACAGATACGCAGTATTTT. Protein product: CASSVTLTDTQYF.

The chain links TRBV29-1 to TRBJ2-7; 12 bases align to TRBD1. V dropped 4 bases and J dropped 5; count of bases not matched to a gene: 9. This CDR3 comprises 15 residues. The germline V gene encodes CDR1 SQVTM and CDR2 ANQGSEA. CDR3 region: CSVGIRDRGLNEQYF. In DNA form, the CDR3 reads TGCAGCGTTGGCATCCGGGACAGGGGGCTAAACGAGCAGTACTTC.